The present T cell receptor beta chain was sequenced within a study of glioma-infiltrating T cells. The study, taken as a whole, reports: Tissue-blood divergence was below expectation in non-neoplastic patients, above in gliomas. Very few CDR3 sequences were shared between tissue and blood.

About this clonotype itself: The antigen is undetermined. A library prepared for alpha chains yielded this beta chain as an off-target read; its size is of little meaning.

The iRepertoire nested amplicon-rescue multiplex PCR amplified TCR alpha and beta CDR3s from RNA. One-step reverse transcription and amplification started from roughly 100-400 ng of tissue mRNA or PBMC total RNA. TCRdb redid the calling of the multiplex PCR reads with MiXCR, one entry per CDR3 protein. Of 3,000 to 4,000 distinct CDR3 sequences listed, about 86% are singletons. Germline V lookup: CDR1 SSHAT, CDR2 FNYEAQ (reference sequence). The CDR3 is made up of 13 amino acids. V was pared by 5 bases and J by 1 base, with 1 base of the junction left unmatched. The chain joins TRBV7-7 to TRBJ1-1, with 7 bases fitting TRBD1. Sequenced input: glioma tissue, nonneoplastic brain tissue, or PBMCs (not recorded which). The sequence was obtained from a human donor with low-grade glioma or glioblastoma, undergoing nonglioma brain surgery, or in good health (not recorded which). The CDR3 region is CASSRDRNTEAFF. CDR3 coding DNA: TGTGCCAGCAGCAGGGACAGGAACACTGAAGCTTTCTTT. Full variable domain (remainder filled in from reference TRBV7-7 and TRBJ1-1): GAGVSQSPRYKVTKRGQDVTLRCDPISSHATLYWYQQALGQGPEFLTYFNYEAQPDKSGLPSDRFSAERPEGSISTLTIQRTEQRDSAMYRCASSRDRNTEAFFGQGTRLTVV.